This TCR beta chain is from a study of T-cell memory formation after mild COVID-19. TCR alpha and TCR beta cDNA libraries with sample barcodes and UMIs came from 5'RACE using constant-segment primers. TCRdb called the 5' RACE reads again in MiXCR, with one record for every CDR3 protein. The repertoire includes some 50,000 distinct CDR3 sequences, 25% to 30% of them detected once, and roughly two fifths sits in the top ten. The CDR3 is 13 amino acids. CDR1 and CDR2 from the germline V gene are MNHEY and SVGEGT. Between the trimmed V and J ends, which lost 5 bases and 6 bases, there was a span of 12 bases. Concerning this clonotype itself: Its matching antigen is unknown.

Findings and limits, study-wide: Clones that contracted from day 15 to 85 were balanced CD4/CD8, while later expanders leaned CD4+. Pre-infection memory harbored some responding clones, suggesting cross-reactive memory joined. SARS-CoV-2 specificity of second-wave clones peaking day 37 was unconfirmed.

Material for sequencing was PBMCs or a T cell subset sorted from them (not recorded which). The chain combines TRBV6-2 or TRBV6-3 with TRBJ2-3; perhaps TRBD2 as D (6 bases). The sequence was collected from a man younger than 30 who had mild COVID-19 (a few samples of this study predate the infection). Cell type and time point are not known. CDR3 region: CASSPRDSDTQYF. The CDR3 region has the DNA TGTGCCAGCAGTCCGAGGGACTCCGATACGCAGTATTTT.